The entry below gives a single T cell receptor beta chain sequence along with its context. Its specificity is not known. Per germline, CDR1 SGHTA and CDR2 FQGNSA. CDR3 size: 15 residues. Trimming took 1 base from V and 4 from J, leaving 11 bases between them. The data originate from a study of T cell responses to AZD1222 COVID-19 vaccine. Study results and caveats: Repertoire sampling was restricted to post-peak T cell response timepoints. The study reported that nearly half of spike-specific TCRs target unmutated variant regions. At baseline, seropositivity was found in only six or seven AZD1222 recipients.

Using immunoSEQ multiplex PCR, the repertoire was profiled, and TCRdb retains in-frame clones only, with some absent. Of roughly 100,000 clones in the sample, 80% to 85% were seen once. The chain couples TRBV7-2 to TRBJ1-5, with a possible D match to TRBD1 (6 bases). This specimen was peripheral blood, taken on day 0 of AZD1222 vaccination. The clonotype comes from an adult in good health. Written as DNA, the CDR3 is TGTGCCAGCAGCTTAGGGACAGTGATGAATCAGCCCCAGCATTTT. It encodes CASSLGTVMNQPQHF.